One and the same sample provided the 23 T cell receptor beta chains below, sequenced in a study of control samples from healthy donors and cancer patients. Only in-frame clones appear in the TCRdb table, and some are missing; sequencing was by immunoSEQ multiplex PCR. The sample yields under 100,000 clones, about 88% seen once. Sequencing was done on a sample of PBMCs. The receptors were gathered from a woman in her forties or fifties with colorectal cancer.

The gene calls are TRBV6-5 and TRBJ2-5; perhaps TRBD2 as D (6 bases). Germline CDR1 MNHEY, CDR2 SVGAGI. Trimming left V 1 base short and J 2 bases short, with 8 bases between. CDR3 size: 14 residues. CDR3: CASSYLGGQETQYF. The CDR3, as DNA: TGTGCCAGCAGTTACTTGGGGGGACAAGAGACCCAGTACTTC.

The chain combines TRBV28 with TRBJ1-6, with D possibly matching TRBD1 (6 bases). The CDR3 covers 16 residues. Germline V CDR1 and CDR2: MDHEN, SYDVKM. V was clipped by 5 bases and J by 0 bases, with 11 bases between them. The CDR3 DNA is TGTGCCAGCAGTCCGGACAGCCTCTCCTATAATTCACCCCTCCACTTT. Translation gives CASSPDSLSYNSPLHF. The entire variable domain, with the rest obtained from reference TRBV28 and TRBJ1-6, is as follows: DVKVTQSSRYLVKRTGEKVFLECVQDMDHENMFWYRQDPGLGLRLIYFSYDVKMKEKGDIPEGYSVSREKKERFSLILESASTNQTSMYLCASSPDSLSYNSPLHFGNGTRLTVT.

This clone was detected only a few times. The V call is TRBV19, the J call TRBJ1-5; D unresolved. Trimming shortened V by 1 base and J by 0 bases, and 7 bases separated the two germline ends. Germline loops: CDR1 LNHDA, CDR2 SQIVND (reference sequence). The CDR3 consists of 15 residues. CDR3 protein: CASSIVGYSNQPQHF. In DNA, the CDR3 is TGTGCCAGTAGTATAGTAGGATATAGCAATCAGCCCCAGCATTTT.

V usage is TRBV20-1 and J usage is TRBJ1-2; D gene ambiguous. The germline gives CDR1 DFQATT, CDR2 SNEGSKA (reference sequence). V was pared by 3 bases and J by 8 bases, with 10 bases between. This CDR3 is built from 11 residues. The CDR3 is CSASSTWGYTF. The CDR3 DNA is TGCAGTGCTAGCTCTACGTGGGGCTACACCTTC.

The chain recombines TRBV10-1 with TRBJ2-2, with D tentatively TRBD1 (5 bases). V lost 6 bases, J lost 4 bases, and 12 bases lay in between. This CDR3 is built from 14 residues. Germline V gene sequence: CDR1 WNHNN, CDR2 SYGVQD (reference sequence). The CDR3 bases are TGCGCCAGCAGGACGGACATGACCACCGGGGAGCTGTTTTTT. It encodes CASRTDMTTGELFF.

This clone has a handful of counts. CDR3 loop: CASSTRTGVIGYTF. The CDR3 nucleotides read TGTGCCAGCAGCACTCGGACAGGGGTGATTGGCTACACCTTC. The V gene is TRBV5-6, the J gene TRBJ1-2; 9 bases are shared with TRBD1. Germline values: CDR1 SGHDT, CDR2 YYEEEE. The CDR3 runs 14 residues. J lost 7 bases, V lost 4 bases, and 8 bases had no gene match.

The chain is built from TRBV7-8 and TRBJ2-1; no firm D call. The CDR3 sequence is 13 residues long. Trimming cost V 3 bases and J 8 bases, with 11 bases left between them. Germline V CDR1 and CDR2: SGHVS, FQNEAQ. The CDR3: CASSLPQFDEQFF. CDR3 DNA: TGTGCCAGCAGCTTGCCTCAGTTCGATGAGCAGTTCTTC. Drawing the rest from reference TRBV7-8 and TRBJ2-1, the complete variable domain is GAGVSQSPRYKVAKRGQDVALRCDPISGHVSLFWYQQALGQGPEFLTYFQNEAQLDKSGLPSDRFFAERPEGSVSTLKIQRTQQEDSAVYLCASSLPQFDEQFFGPGTRLTVL.

This clone is a singleton in its sample. V gene TRBV30 combines with J gene TRBJ2-5, with a possible D match to TRBD1 (5 bases). Trimming stripped 2 bases from V and 4 bases from J, with 14 bases between. Germline V CDR1 and CDR2: GTSNPN, SVGIG (reference sequence). There are 14 residues in the CDR3. CDR3 loop: CAWSFQGSGETQYF. CDR3 sequence (DNA): TGTGCCTGGAGTTTCCAGGGATCCGGAGAGACCCAGTACTTC.

This clone came up once. The chain uses TRBV27 and TRBJ1-2; the D is unclear. This CDR3 comprises 13 residues. V was shortened by 10 bases and J by 4 bases, with 16 bases between the two germline ends. Germline CDR1 is MNHEY and CDR2 is SMNVEV (reference sequence). This chain's CDR3 is CATWTGSGYGYTF. The CDR3, as DNA: TGTGCCACTTGGACTGGCTCTGGCTATGGCTACACCTTC.

The J gene is TRBJ1-4, the V gene TRBV7-2; D remains unclear. Germline V gene data show CDR1 as SGHTA and CDR2 as FQGNSA. V dropped 4 bases and J dropped 4 bases, with 10 bases sitting between them. CDR3 size: 14 residues. The CDR3 coding sequence is TGTGCCAGCAGCTCACAGTACCTTAATGAAAAACTGTTTTTT. It codes for CASSSQYLNEKLFF.

This chain links TRBV29-1 with TRBJ1-1; 7 bases agree with TRBD1. Germline V CDR1 and CDR2: SQVTM, ANQGSEA. Losses at the gene ends were 4 bases for V and 0 bases for J; bases not matched to a gene: 11. The CDR3 extends over 16 amino acids. The CDR3 nucleotides read TGCAGCGTTGGGTCCCAGGGGGGTTCAGTGAACACTGAAGCTTTCTTT. Encoded protein: CSVGSQGGSVNTEAFF.

The gene calls are TRBV19 and TRBJ2-5, with D uncertain. With 6 bases removed from V and 4 bases from J, the gap between germline ends came to 9 bases. This CDR3 is 12 amino acids long. Germline V CDR1 and CDR2: LNHDA, SQIVND (reference sequence). The CDR3 here is CASSPMGETQYF. CDR3 coding DNA: TGTGCCAGTAGCCCCATGGGAGAGACCCAGTACTTC.

The chain links TRBV14 to TRBJ2-5, with 9 positions matching TRBD1. The CDR3 covers 15 residues. Germline values: CDR1 SGHDN, CDR2 FVKESK. The junction had 4 bases not matched to a gene; V was cut back by 4 bases and J by 1 base. In nucleotides, the CDR3 is TGTGCCAGCAGCCCCCGACAGGGGGTCCAAGAGACCCAGTACTTC. It translates to CASSPRQGVQETQYF.

The chain uses TRBV5-1 and TRBJ1-4; weak D call: TRBD1 (6 bases). Deletions cut 4 bases from V and 8 bases from J, with 18 bases between. Germline assignment: CDR1 SGHRS and CDR2 YFSETQ. The CDR3 runs to 15 residues. This CDR3 reads CASSPGGGASEKLFF. The CDR3 nucleotides are TGCGCCAGCAGCCCGGGAGGGGGGGCTAGCGAAAAACTGTTTTTT.

This clone was seen a single time. The chain combines TRBV7-2 with TRBJ2-5; TRBD2 matches 8 bases. Trimming at V came to 1 base and at J to 7 bases, leaving 11 bases not matched to a gene. This CDR3 is built from 16 residues. The germline V gene encodes CDR1 SGHTA and CDR2 FQGNSA. This CDR3 reads CASSLGLAGHLGTQYF. Here the CDR3 DNA reads TGTGCCAGCAGCTTAGGGTTAGCGGGGCACCTCGGGACCCAGTACTTC.

This chain joins TRBV13 and TRBJ2-3; tentatively, D is TRBD2 (5 bases). Trimming stripped 5 bases from V and 4 bases from J, with 16 bases between. The CDR3 runs to 15 residues. CDR1 is PRHDT, CDR2 FYEKMQ, per germline (reference sequence). The CDR3 region has the DNA TGTGCCAGCAGCCATCTCGGGGTCCAAGCAGATACGCAGTATTTT. This sequence encodes CASSHLGVQADTQYF.

This chain joins TRBV7-3 and TRBJ1-1; 7 bases are a match to TRBD1. The CDR3 has 16 residues. V gave up 1 base and J gave up 2 bases; unmatched junction bases: 7. The germline V gene encodes CDR1 SGHTA and CDR2 FQGTGA. The CDR3 DNA reads TGTGCCAGCAGCTTAAGTTGGGTAGGGGGCAACACTGAAGCTTTCTTT. It codes for CASSLSWVGGNTEAFF.

The rearrangement uses TRBV3-1 (or the pseudogene TRBV3-2) and TRBJ2-3; no clear D gene. Germline-derived CDR1 and CDR2 are LGHDT and YNNKEL (reference sequence). V lost 1 base and J 0 bases, leaving 5 bases between the germline ends. The CDR3 is 14 residues long. For the CDR3, the DNA is TGTGCCAGCAGCCAAGGTGGCAGCACAGATACGCAGTATTTT. Protein: CASSQGGSTDTQYF.

The J gene is TRBJ1-1, the V gene TRBV18; a weak D match, TRBD1 (6 bases). CDR3 length: 14 residues. Germline CDR1 and CDR2: KGHSH and LQKENI. V was cut by 2 bases and J by 11 bases, with 18 bases left in between. For the CDR3, the DNA is TGTGCCAGCTCACCATTGGACAAGGGGGAGGTGGCTTTCTTT. It specifies CASSPLDKGEVAFF.

The DNA for the CDR3 is TGTGCCATCAGTGAGTCCGGATTTTCACCCCTCCACTTT. It yields the protein CAISESGFSPLHF. The chain combines TRBV10-3 with TRBJ1-6; D remains ambiguous. V was trimmed by 0 bases and J by 9 bases, leaving 6 bases between them. The CDR3 is 13 residues long. Germline CDR1 is ENHRY and CDR2 is SYGVKD.

This rearrangement joins TRBV6-4 to TRBJ1-6; TRBD1 matches at 10 bases. After removal of 6 bases from V and 9 bases from J, the junction contained 5 bases not matched to a gene. CDR1 is MRHNA, CDR2 SNTAGT, per germline. The CDR3 has 14 residues. The CDR3 region is CASRGQGLGSPLHF. The CDR3, as DNA: TGTGCCAGCAGGGGACAGGGGCTCGGTTCACCCCTCCACTTT.

The J gene is TRBJ2-7, the V gene TRBV6-2 or TRBV6-3, with 10 nucleotides matching TRBD2. Unmatched junction bases numbered 14, after V lost 4 bases and J lost 5 bases. Germline CDR1 and CDR2: MNHEY and SVGEGT. This CDR3 spans 17 amino acids. The CDR3 protein is CASSFQASGGEVDEQYV. For the CDR3, the DNA is TGTGCCAGCAGTTTCCAGGCTAGCGGGGGTGAGGTGGACGAGCAGTACGTC.

This clone is a singleton in its sample. This chain links TRBV6-1 with TRBJ2-2; 7 positions agree with TRBD1. The trim removed 3 bases at V and 4 bases at J, leaving 5 bases unmatched. The germline CDR1 and CDR2 sequences are MNHNS and SASEGT. The CDR3 totals 15 residues. In DNA form, the CDR3 reads TGTGCCAGCAGTGACAAGACAGGGACCACCGGGGAGCTGTTTTTT. It yields the protein CASSDKTGTTGELFF.